This T cell receptor (beta chain) was retrieved from a study of shared clonotypes between healthy human individuals. Comment on this clone: The antigen remains undetermined.

Only in-frame clones appear in the TCRdb table, and some are missing; sequencing was by immunoSEQ multiplex PCR. The table lists around 2.5 million clones, approximately 93% of them singletons, with 0.36% in the top ten. Study outcomes and limitations: Larger estimated richness was generally seen in naive subsets than in memory subsets.

CDR3 size: 13 residues. With 6 bases removed from V and 7 bases from J, the gap between germline ends came to 15 bases. The germline CDR1 and CDR2 sequences are MDHEN and SYDVKM. Sequencing input: naive CD4+ T cells from PBMCs. Specified subset: CD45RA+ positively selected. V is TRBV28 and J is TRBJ1-2; D remains unclear. The receptor comes from a man aged 18 to 30 in good health. Some clones in this sample may be carry-over from other donors' samples. The CDR3 spells CASRNPGPPGYTF. As DNA, the CDR3 is TGTGCCAGCAGAAACCCGGGTCCCCCTGGCTACACCTTC.